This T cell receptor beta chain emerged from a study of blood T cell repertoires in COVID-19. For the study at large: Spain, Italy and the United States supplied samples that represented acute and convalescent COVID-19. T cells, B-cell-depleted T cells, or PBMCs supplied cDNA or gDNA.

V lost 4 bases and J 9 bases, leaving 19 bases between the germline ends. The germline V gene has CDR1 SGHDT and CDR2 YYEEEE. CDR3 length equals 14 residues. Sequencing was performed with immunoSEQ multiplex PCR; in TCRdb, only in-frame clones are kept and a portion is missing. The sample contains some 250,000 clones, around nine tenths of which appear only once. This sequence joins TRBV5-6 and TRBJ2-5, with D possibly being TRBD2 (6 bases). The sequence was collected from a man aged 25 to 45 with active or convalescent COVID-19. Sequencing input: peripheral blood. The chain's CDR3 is CASSGDLAPPSQYF. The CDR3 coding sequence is TGTGCCAGCAGCGGGGACTTAGCCCCTCCGTCCCAGTACTTC.